This entry describes one TCR beta chain. Its target antigen remains unknown. No much larger clone exists at a distance of one base, and base qualities are not known. The entry originates in a study of shared clonotypes between healthy human individuals (dated by TCRdb to the early 2020s). Turning to the overall study: The cohort included a few men and two women between 18 and 49 years of age. For each donor, three plates each were used for CD4 naive and CD4 memory, two plates were used for CD8 naive, and one plate was used for CD8 memory. The study deeply sequenced blood TCR repertoires of about 5 healthy adults to estimate repertoire size and the extent of clonotype sharing between individuals. Libraries were prepared and TCR repertoires were sequenced by different laboratories using diverse techniques, in order to increase sequencing depth and limit assay-specific biases. Between about 0.8 and 8.9 billion PBMCs per donor were obtained by leukapheresis.

Its CDR3 holds 14 amino acids, cysteine through phenylalanine. The kept DNA is CDR3 alone, 42 bases in frame from the first base. CDR1 PRHDT and CDR2 FYEKMQ were looked up in the germline V gene (reference sequence). V drops 0 bases and J drops 11 bases, leaving 16 bases in between. Healthy HIV-negative adults with no recently reported acute infections or vaccinations were included as donors. All donors were Caucasian adults living in Nashville, Tennessee, USA. CD4+ T cells were enriched by magnetic negative selection, after which naive cells were positively selected on CD45RA and the negative fraction was taken as the memory subset. Blood was obtained by leukapheresis, after which PBMCs were separated by Ficoll-Histopaque density gradient centrifugation and cryopreserved in liquid nitrogen vapor phase. Analytical flow cytometry was used to check the purity and quantity of each magnetically sorted T cell population. From each sorted fraction, genomic DNA was isolated and quantified by UV absorbance on a Nanodrop 2000c.

Here is what the overall study found, with its caveats: Naive subsets generally had larger estimated clonotype richness than memory subsets did. Sampling was restricted to blood, and TCR repertoires in tissue are likely to differ from TCR repertoires in blood. Incomplete sequencing was indicated by rarefaction of sorted-subset datasets, despite the large sequencing depth. Sharing across a few donors was observed for approximately 4.6% of naive CD4, 3% to 3.5% of naive CD8, roughly 2.3% of memory CD4, and less than 0.45% of memory CD8 clonotypes. The genetic and exposure-history diversity represented was limited by the small number of donors. Clonotypes shared by all four sorted-subset donors showed higher generation probabilities than non-shared clonotypes. Pairwise subsampling led to the expectation that sequencing depth would affect the degree of clonotype sharing among donors.

Using the deep immunoSEQ assay, multiplex PCR amplified TCR CDR3 regions from genomic DNA. Genomic DNA extracted from each cell subset was distributed evenly over all wells of several immunoSEQ 96-well plates, and each plate served as one replicate. Each replicate PCR for sorted subsets received approximately 220 ng genomic DNA, equal to tens of thousands of T cell genomes. Purified libraries were measured with a Qubit 3.0 fluorometer, size-checked on a Bioanalyzer 2100, and measured again with the KAPA Library Quantification kit. Every immunoSEQ 96-well plate was sequenced on a separate single-read 150-cycle Illumina NextSeq 550 flow cell. The authors' pipeline ran thus. Because the immunoSEQ output included only junctional sequences and no quality scores, the filtering could not be the same as the filtering used for full-length reads. Sequences were annotated with PyIR, a Python wrapper for IgBLAST v1.9, and V/J genes and CDR3 were assigned using IMGT germline references. Reads were removed for weak V/J assignments (E-value above 1e-6), missing CDR3, stop codons, out-of-frame junctions, or ambiguous translated residues. V3J clonotypes were defined by identical inferred V gene, J gene, and CDR3 amino acid sequence. Percentage overlap between repertoires was calculated by dividing the number of shared unique clonotypes by the size of the smaller repertoire. Three approaches were used to assess repertoire richness: RTK rarefaction, the Chao1 estimator, and Recon v2.1 estimates of unobserved clonotypes. Generation probabilities for all TCRbeta clonotypes obtained by the gDNA method from a handful of donors were computed using OLGA. TCRdb stores this immuneACCESS table with in-frame sequences only. Part of the clones is absent; in the studies checked, under half of the shortfall reflects unresolved V genes, and no reason is known for the rest. V, J and clone size reflect that table, while D and trimming were determined from the DNA. The sample table holds over a million clones, of which around 75% were seen once. 1.5% of the sample lies in the top ten.

Sequenced material: memory CD4+ T cells sorted from blood. The sample's cell subset or site, from its label and the paper: CD45RA-negative fraction. The receptor chain draws on TRBV13 and TRBJ1-1, with TRBD1 tentatively as D gene (6 bases match). The origin of this receptor is a man aged 18 to 35 in good health. The DNA sequence follows: TGTGCCAGCAGCTTAGGCGGGAGGGGGATGGGGGCTTTCTTT. Its protein reads: CASSLGGRGMGAFF.